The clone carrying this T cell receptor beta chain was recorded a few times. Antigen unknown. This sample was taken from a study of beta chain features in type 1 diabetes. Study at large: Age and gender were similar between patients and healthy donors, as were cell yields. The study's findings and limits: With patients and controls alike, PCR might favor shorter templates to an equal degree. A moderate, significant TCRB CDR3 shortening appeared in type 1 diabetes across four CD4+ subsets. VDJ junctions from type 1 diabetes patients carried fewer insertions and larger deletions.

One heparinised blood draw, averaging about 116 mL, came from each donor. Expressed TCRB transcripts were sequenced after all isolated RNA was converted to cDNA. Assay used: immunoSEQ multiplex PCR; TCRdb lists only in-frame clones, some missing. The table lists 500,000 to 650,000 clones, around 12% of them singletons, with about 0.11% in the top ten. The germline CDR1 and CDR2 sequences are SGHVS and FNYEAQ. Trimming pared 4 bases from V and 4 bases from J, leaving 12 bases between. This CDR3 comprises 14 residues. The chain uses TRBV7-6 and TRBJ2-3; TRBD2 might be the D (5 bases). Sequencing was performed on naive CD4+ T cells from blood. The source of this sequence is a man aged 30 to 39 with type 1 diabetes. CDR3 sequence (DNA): TGTGCCAGCAGCTCGCGGACCGGGGCAGATACGCAGTATTTT. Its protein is CASSSRTGADTQYF.